This T cell receptor beta chain was captured by sequencing in a study of blood T cell repertoires in COVID-19 (TCRdb year 2020). At the level of the whole study: Samples from collaborators originated in the United States, Italy and Spain and spanned both the acute and convalescent phases of COVID-19. The prospective study material was composed of cDNA or gDNA derived from T cells, B-cell-depleted T cells, or PBMCs. A de-identified subject ID, COVID-19 status, age in years and sex were almost always included in the sample metadata. The dataset comprised deeply sampled blood TCRbeta repertoires from subjects exposed to, actively infected with, or recovered from COVID-19. The samples were drawn from the first 160 participants of the ongoing ImmuneRACE study and from 1,254 subjects provided by 6 global collaborators. The repertoires were made available in a free public database intended to serve as a resource for research on the immune response to SARS-CoV-2. Where available, HLA class I and class II types were obtained from metadata supplied by the sample provider rather than from assay-based typing. The full study reports these points: The amount of clinical and demographic metadata varied by source and participant and was provided uncurated.

Looking up the germline V gene (reference sequence) yields CDR1 SEHNR and CDR2 FQNEAQ. At the junction V is shortened by 1 base and J by 0 bases, with 16 bases in between. The CDR3 holds 17 amino acids from the cysteine to the phenylalanine. Left in the record is the CDR3 DNA by itself, 51 bases read in frame from the first base. Comment on this clone: No antigen is known for it. No base qualities exist here, and no much larger clone lies one base off it.

TCRbeta CDR3 regions were amplified from genomic DNA by means of the immunoSEQ Assay, a bias-controlled multiplex PCR. The authors' pipeline ran thus. Within the assay, amplification of reference gene primers was used to estimate how many nucleated cells each sample contained. To quantify the absolute abundance of each unique TCRbeta CDR3 rearrangement, sequence reads were collapsed and filtered. For each sample, productive Simpson clonality was calculated as the square root of Simpson's diversity index over productive rearrangements. This is the immuneACCESS table as TCRdb keeps it, with only in-frame sequences that have V and J called. A part of the clones is gone; compared with another copy, unresolved V genes explain less than half, and the rest is unexplained. The V and J calls and clone size come from that table; D and trimming were worked out from the DNA. This sample lists 70,000 or so clones; 90% were detected once. Approximately 4.9% of the sample lies in the top ten.

Whole blood was collected in K2EDTA tubes by collaborating institutions according to the institutions' own protocols. For TCRbeta analysis, collaborator samples were shipped as frozen whole blood, as isolated PBMCs, or as DNA extracted from either sample type. The origin of this receptor is a woman under 30 with acute or convalescent COVID-19. The sequenced material came from peripheral blood. Recombination joined TRBV7-9 with TRBJ2-7; no D gene is confidently identified. The nucleotide sequence is TGTGCCAGCAGCTTAGAGGATGCGGCCCCTAGCTCCTACGAGCAGTACTTC. Translated, it reads CASSLEDAAPSSYEQYF. With the rest looked up from the reference TRBV7-9 and TRBJ2-7 genes rather than sequenced, the full variable domain is DTGVSQNPRHKITKRGQNVTFRCDPISEHNRLYWYRQTLGQGPEFLTYFQNEAQLEKSRLLSDRFSAERPKGSFSTLEIQRTEQGDSAMYLCASSLEDAAPSSYEQYFGPGTRLTVT.